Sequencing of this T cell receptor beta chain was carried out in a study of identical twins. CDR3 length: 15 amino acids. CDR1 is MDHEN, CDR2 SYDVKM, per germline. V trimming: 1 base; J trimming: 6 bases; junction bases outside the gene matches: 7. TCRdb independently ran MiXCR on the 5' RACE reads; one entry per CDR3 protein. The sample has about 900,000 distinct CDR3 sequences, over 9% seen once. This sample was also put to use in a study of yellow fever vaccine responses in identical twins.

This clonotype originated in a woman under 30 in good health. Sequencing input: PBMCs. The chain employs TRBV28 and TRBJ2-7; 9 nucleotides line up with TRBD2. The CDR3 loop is CASSLFSSGKGEQYF. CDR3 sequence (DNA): TGTGCCAGCAGTTTATTTTCTAGCGGGAAAGGCGAGCAGTACTTC.